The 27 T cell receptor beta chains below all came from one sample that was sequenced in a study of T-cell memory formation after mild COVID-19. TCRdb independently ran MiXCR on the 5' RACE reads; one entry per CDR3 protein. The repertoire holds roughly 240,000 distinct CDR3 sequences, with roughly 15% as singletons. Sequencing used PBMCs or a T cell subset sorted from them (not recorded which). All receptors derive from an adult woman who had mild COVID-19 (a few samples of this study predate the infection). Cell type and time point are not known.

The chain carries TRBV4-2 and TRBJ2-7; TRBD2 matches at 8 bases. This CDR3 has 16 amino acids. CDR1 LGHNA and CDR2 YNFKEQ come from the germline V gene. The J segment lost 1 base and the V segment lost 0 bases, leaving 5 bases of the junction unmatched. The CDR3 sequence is CASSQDAGGASYEQYF. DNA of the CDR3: TGTGCCAGCAGCCAAGATGCGGGGGGCGCGTCCTACGAGCAGTACTTC.

CDR3 loop: CASSLGVGRETQYF. Here the CDR3 DNA reads TGTGCCAGCAGCTTGGGGGTGGGGCGAGAGACCCAGTACTTC. The chain combines TRBV5-6 with TRBJ2-5; TRBD1 might be the D (5 bases). CDR3 length: 14 amino acids. CDR1 and CDR2 (germline): SGHDT, YYEEEE. With 0 bases removed from V and 4 bases from J, the gap between germline ends came to 10 bases.

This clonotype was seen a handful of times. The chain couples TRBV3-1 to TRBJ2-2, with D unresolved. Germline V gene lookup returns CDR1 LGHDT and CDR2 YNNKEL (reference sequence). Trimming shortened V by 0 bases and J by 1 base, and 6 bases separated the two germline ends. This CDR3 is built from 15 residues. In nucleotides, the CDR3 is TGTGCCAGCAGCCAAGAAAGGCTGAACACCGGGGAGCTGTTTTTT. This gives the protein CASSQERLNTGELFF. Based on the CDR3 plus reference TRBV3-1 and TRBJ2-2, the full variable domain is DTAVSQTPKYLVTQMGNDKSIKCEQNLGHDTMYWYKQDSKKFLKIMFSYNNKELIINETVPNRFSPKSPDKAHLNLHINSLELGDSAVYFCASSQERLNTGELFFGEGSRLTVL.

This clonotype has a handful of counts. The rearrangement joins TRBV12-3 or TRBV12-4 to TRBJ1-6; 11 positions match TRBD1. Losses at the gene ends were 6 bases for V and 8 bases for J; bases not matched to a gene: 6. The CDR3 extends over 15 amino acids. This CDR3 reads CASRPKGQGDSPLHF. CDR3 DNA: TGTGCCAGCAGACCCAAGGGACAGGGGGATTCACCCCTCCACTTT.

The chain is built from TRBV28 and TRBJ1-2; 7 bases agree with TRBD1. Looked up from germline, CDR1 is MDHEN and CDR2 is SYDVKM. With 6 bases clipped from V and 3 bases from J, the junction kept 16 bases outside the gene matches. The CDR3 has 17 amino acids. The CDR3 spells CASSLIDKTGSYYGYTF. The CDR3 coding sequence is TGTGCCAGCAGCCTCATAGACAAGACAGGGTCCTACTATGGCTACACCTTC.

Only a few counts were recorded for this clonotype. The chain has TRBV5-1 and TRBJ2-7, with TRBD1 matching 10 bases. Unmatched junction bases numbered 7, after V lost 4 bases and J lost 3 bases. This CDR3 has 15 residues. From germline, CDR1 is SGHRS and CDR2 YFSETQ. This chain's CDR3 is CASSLLGQGDYEQYF. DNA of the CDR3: TGCGCCAGCAGCCTGCTAGGACAGGGGGACTACGAGCAGTACTTC.

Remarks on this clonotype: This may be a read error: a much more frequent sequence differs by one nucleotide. The CDR3 DNA reads TGTGCCAGCAGCCAAGATGGGGGGAACACTGAAGCTTTCTTT. This gives the protein CASSQDGGNTEAFF. The V call is TRBV3-1, the J call TRBJ1-1, with D perhaps matching TRBD1 (5 bases). CDR3 size: 14 residues. Trimming removed 0 bases from V and 1 base from J, with 6 bases in between. Germline-derived CDR1 and CDR2 are LGHDT and YNNKEL (reference sequence).

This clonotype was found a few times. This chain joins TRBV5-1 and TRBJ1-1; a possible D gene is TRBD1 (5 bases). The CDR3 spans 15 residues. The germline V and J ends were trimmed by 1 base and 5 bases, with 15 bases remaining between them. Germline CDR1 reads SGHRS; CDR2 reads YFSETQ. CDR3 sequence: CASSLLGQEGTEAFF. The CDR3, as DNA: TGCGCCAGCAGCTTGTTGGGGCAGGAGGGGACTGAAGCTTTCTTT.

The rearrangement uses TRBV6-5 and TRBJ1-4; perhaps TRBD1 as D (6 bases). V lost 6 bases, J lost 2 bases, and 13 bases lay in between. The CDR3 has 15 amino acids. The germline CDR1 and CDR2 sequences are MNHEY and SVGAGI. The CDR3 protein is CASSRRTATNEKLFF. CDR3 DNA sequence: TGTGCCAGCAGCCGCCGGACAGCCACTAATGAAAAACTGTTTTTT.

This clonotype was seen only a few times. CDR3 nucleotides: TGCGCCAGCAGCTCTGAGGGGAGCGGGGGAGTTGAGCAGTTCTTC. Translation gives CASSSEGSGGVEQFF. The rearrangement links TRBV5-1 to TRBJ2-1, with 8 bases fitting TRBD2. Germline V gene lookup returns CDR1 SGHRS and CDR2 YFSETQ. CDR3 length: 15 amino acids. After removal of 3 bases from V and 9 bases from J, the junction contained 11 bases not matched to a gene.

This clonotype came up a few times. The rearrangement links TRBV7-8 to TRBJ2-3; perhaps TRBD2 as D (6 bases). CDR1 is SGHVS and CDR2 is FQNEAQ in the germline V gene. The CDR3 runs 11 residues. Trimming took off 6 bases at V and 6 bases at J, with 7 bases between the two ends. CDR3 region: CASRRDDTQYF. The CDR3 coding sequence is TGTGCCAGCAGGCGGGACGATACGCAGTATTTT.

CDR3 residues: CASSYTRDGNIQYF. CDR3 in DNA: TGTGCCAGCAGTTACACTAGGGATGGAAACATTCAGTACTTC. The chain recombines TRBV6-2 or TRBV6-3 with TRBJ2-4; possible D gene TRBD2, 5 bases. Germline V lookup: CDR1 MNHEY, CDR2 SVGEGT. Trimming took off 2 bases at V and 6 bases at J, with 11 bases between the two ends. This CDR3 is built from 14 residues.

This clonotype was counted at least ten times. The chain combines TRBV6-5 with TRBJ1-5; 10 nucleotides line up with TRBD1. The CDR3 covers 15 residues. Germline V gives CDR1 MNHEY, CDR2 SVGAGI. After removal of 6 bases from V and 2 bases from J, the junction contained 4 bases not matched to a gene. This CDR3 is CASRKTGGGNQPQHF. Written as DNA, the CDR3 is TGTGCCAGCAGAAAGACAGGGGGCGGCAATCAGCCCCAGCATTTT.

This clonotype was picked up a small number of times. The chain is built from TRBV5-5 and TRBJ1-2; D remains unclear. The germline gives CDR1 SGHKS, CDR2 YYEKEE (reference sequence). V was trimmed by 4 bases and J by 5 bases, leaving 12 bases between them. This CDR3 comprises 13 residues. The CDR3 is CASSPTPFYGYTF. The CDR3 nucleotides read TGTGCCAGCAGCCCGACCCCATTTTATGGCTACACCTTC.

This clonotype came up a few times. The CDR3 DNA sequence: TGCGCCAGCAGCTTGGGCAACTGGGAGAACACTGAAGCTTTCTTT. Its translation: CASSLGNWENTEAFF. The chain employs TRBV5-1 and TRBJ1-1; no clear D gene. Germline lookup yields CDR1 SGHRS and CDR2 YFSETQ. CDR3 length equals 15 residues. V was cut by 0 bases and J by 1 base, with 10 bases left in between.

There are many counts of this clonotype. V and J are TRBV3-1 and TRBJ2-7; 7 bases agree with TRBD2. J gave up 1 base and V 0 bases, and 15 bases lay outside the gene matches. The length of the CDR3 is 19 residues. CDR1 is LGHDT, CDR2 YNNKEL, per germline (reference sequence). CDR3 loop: CASSQDWVVAGERSYEQYF. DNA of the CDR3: TGTGCCAGCAGCCAAGATTGGGTAGTGGCGGGGGAAAGGTCCTACGAGCAGTACTTC.

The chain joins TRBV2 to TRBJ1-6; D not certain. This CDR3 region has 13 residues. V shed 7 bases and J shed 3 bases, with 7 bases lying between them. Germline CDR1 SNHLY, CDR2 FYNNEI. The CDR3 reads CASNVLYNSPLHF. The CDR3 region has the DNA TGTGCCAGCAATGTGCTCTATAATTCACCCCTCCACTTT.

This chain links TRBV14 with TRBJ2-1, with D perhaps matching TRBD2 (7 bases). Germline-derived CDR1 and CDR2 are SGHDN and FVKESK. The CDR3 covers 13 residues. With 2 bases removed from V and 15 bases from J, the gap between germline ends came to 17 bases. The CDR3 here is CASSQSRWEGVFF. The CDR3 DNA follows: TGTGCCAGCAGCCAATCCAGGTGGGAGGGGGTGTTCTTC. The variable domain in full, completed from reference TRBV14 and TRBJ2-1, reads EAGVTQFPSHSVIEKGQTVTLRCDPISGHDNLYWYRRVMGKEIKFLLHFVKESKQDESGMPNNRFLAERTGGTYSTLKVQPAELEDSGVYFCASSQSRWEGVFFGPGTRLTVL.

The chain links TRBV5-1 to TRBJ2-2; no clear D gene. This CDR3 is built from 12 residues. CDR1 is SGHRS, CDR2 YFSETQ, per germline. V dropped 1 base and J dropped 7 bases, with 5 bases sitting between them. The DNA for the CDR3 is TGCGCCAGCAGCTTGAGGCGCGGGGAGCTGTTTTTT. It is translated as CASSLRRGELFF. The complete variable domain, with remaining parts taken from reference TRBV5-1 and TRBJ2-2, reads KAGVTQTPRYLIKTRGQQVTLSCSPISGHRSVSWYQQTPGQGLQFLFEYFSETQRNKGNFPGRFSGRQFSNSRSEMNVSTLELGDSALYLCASSLRRGELFFGEGSRLTVL.

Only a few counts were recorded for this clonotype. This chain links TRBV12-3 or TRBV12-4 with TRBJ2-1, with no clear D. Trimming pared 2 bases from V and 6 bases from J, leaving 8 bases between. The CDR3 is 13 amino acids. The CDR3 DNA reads TGTGCCAGCAGTTTATTTGATGTCAATGAGCAGTTCTTC. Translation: CASSLFDVNEQFF.

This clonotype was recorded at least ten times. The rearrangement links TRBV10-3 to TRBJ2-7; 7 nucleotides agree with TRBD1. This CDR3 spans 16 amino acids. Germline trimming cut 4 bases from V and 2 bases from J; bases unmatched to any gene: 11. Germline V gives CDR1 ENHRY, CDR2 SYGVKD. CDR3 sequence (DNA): TGTGCCATCAGTGGGGGAAGACAGGGATTCACCTACGAGCAGTACTTC. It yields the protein CAISGGRQGFTYEQYF.

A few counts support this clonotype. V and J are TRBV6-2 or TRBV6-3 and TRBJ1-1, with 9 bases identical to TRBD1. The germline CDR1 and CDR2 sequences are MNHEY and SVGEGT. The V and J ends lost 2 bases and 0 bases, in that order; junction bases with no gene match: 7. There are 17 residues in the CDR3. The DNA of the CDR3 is TGTGCCAGCAGTTACCGGGACAGGGTCCTTGTGAACACTGAAGCTTTCTTT. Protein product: CASSYRDRVLVNTEAFF.

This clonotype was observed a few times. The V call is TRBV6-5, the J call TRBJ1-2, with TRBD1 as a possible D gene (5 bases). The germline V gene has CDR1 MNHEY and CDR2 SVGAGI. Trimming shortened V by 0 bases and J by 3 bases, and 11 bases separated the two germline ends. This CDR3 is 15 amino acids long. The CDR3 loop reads CASSYSAGLDYGYTF. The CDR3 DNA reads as TGTGCCAGCAGTTACTCAGCAGGGTTAGACTATGGCTACACCTTC.

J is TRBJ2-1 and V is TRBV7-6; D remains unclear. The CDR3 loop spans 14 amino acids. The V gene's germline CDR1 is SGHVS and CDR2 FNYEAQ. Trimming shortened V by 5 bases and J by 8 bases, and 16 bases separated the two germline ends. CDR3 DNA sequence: TGTGCCAGCAGCCCCCGACGAATCAGCGATGAGCAGTTCTTC. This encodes CASSPRRISDEQFF.

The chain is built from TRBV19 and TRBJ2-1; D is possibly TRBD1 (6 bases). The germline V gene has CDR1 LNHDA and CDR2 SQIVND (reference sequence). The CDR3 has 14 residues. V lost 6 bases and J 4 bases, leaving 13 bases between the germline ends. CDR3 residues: CASRTRGQYNEQFF. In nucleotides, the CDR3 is TGTGCCAGTAGGACCAGGGGTCAGTACAATGAGCAGTTCTTC.

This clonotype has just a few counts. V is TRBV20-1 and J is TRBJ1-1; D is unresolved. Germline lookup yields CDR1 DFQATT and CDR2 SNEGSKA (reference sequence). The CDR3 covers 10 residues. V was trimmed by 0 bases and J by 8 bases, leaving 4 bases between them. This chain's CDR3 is CSARDWEAFF. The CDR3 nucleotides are TGCAGTGCTAGAGATTGGGAAGCTTTCTTT.

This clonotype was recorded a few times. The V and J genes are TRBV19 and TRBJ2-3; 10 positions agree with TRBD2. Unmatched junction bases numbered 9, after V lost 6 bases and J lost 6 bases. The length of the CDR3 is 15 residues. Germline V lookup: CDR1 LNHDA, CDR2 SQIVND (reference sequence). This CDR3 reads CASRTLAGVADTQYF. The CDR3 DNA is TGTGCCAGTAGGACTCTAGCGGGAGTGGCTGATACGCAGTATTTT.